These 16 T cell receptor beta chains share one sample of origin, sequenced in a study of graft-versus-host responses after intestinal transplantation. The data were produced by immunoSEQ multiplex PCR, yet TCRdb's version contains in-frame clones alone and is incomplete. Among just over 70,000 clones listed, about 87% were seen once. Antigen specificity for these receptors is unknown. This material consisted of unstimulated CD4+ T cells sorted from spleen or lymph node cells, taken before transplant. Source of these receptors: a human donor who was the organ donor for an intestinal transplant.

The V and J genes are TRBV27 and TRBJ2-2, with D possibly TRBD1 on 6 matching bases. Germline V gene sequence: CDR1 MNHEY, CDR2 SMNVEV (reference sequence). CDR3 length: 15 amino acids. Trimming took off 7 bases at V and 3 bases at J, with 15 bases between the two ends. The chain's CDR3 is CASKTWGRDTGELFF. The CDR3 DNA follows: TGTGCCAGCAAGACGTGGGGGCGGGACACCGGGGAGCTGTTTTTT.

The rearrangement joins TRBV28 to TRBJ1-5; D perhaps matches TRBD1 (6 bases). The ends were cut back, 5 bases at V and 1 base at J, with 12 bases in the middle. The CDR3 has 15 amino acids. CDR1 and CDR2 (germline): MDHEN, SYDVKM. The CDR3 reads CASSIRDTSNQPQHF. The CDR3 DNA sequence: TGTGCCAGCAGTATCCGGGACACCAGCAATCAGCCCCAGCATTTT.

The V gene is TRBV7-9, the J gene TRBJ2-5, with D perhaps TRBD1 (6 bases). This CDR3 is built from 15 residues. Trimming left V 1 base short and J 0 bases short, with 9 bases between. Germline V gene lookup returns CDR1 SEHNR and CDR2 FQNEAQ (reference sequence). The CDR3 DNA reads TGTGCCAGCAGCTTAGGTCAGGGGTACCAAGAGACCCAGTACTTC. Protein sequence: CASSLGQGYQETQYF.

V is TRBV15 and J is TRBJ1-4; TRBD1 matches 9 bases. The CDR3 has 17 amino acids. CDR1 LNHNV and CDR2 YYDKDF come from the germline V gene (reference sequence). V shed 4 bases, J shed 7 bases, and the junction held 13 bases outside the gene matches. CDR3 in DNA: TGTGCCACCAGCAACCAATTACCGGGACAGGGAGGTGAAAAACTGTTTTTT. Amino acids: CATSNQLPGQGGEKLFF.

The chain has TRBV6-5 and TRBJ2-3; TRBD1 might be the D (6 bases). Germline V CDR1 and CDR2: MNHEY, SVGAGI. This CDR3 is built from 14 residues. Trimming removed 6 bases at V and 4 bases at J, with 14 bases between. CDR3 DNA: TGTGCCAGCAGACCTATCCAGGGGCCAGATACGCAGTATTTT. The encoded protein is CASRPIQGPDTQYF.

This chain joins TRBV6-1 and TRBJ1-4, with unresolved D. Deletions cut 2 bases from V and 8 bases from J, with 15 bases between. This CDR3 has 15 residues. The germline CDR1 and CDR2 sequences are MNHNS and SASEGT. This CDR3 reads CASSEFVTAGEKLFF. CDR3 in DNA: TGTGCCAGCAGTGAATTTGTTACAGCGGGGGAAAAACTGTTTTTT.

This chain joins TRBV6-1 and TRBJ2-7; TRBD2 agrees at 13 bases. Germline V gives CDR1 MNHNS, CDR2 SASEGT. J gave up 9 bases and V 6 bases, and 8 bases lay outside the gene matches. CDR3 length equals 14 residues. CDR3 region: CASSGGLAGAWQYV. The CDR3 DNA reads TGTGCCAGCAGCGGAGGACTAGCGGGGGCTTGGCAGTACGTC.

A word on this clone: At one boundary the junction diverges from the germline segment, which might be a read error. The same CDR3 can be traced to other DNA sequences in this sample. The J gene is TRBJ1-5, the V gene TRBV15; weak D call: TRBD1 (6 bases). This CDR3 is built from 15 residues. CDR1 and CDR2 (germline): LNHNV, YYDKDF (reference sequence). Here the CDR3 reads CATSRSPRGWQPQHF. In nucleotides, the CDR3 is TGTGCCACTAGCAGATCCCCCAGGGGCTGGCAGCCCCAGCATTTT.

This chain uses TRBV27 with TRBJ1-1; 7 bases match TRBD1. Trimming took 1 base from V and 0 from J; bases not matched to a gene: 2. This CDR3 region has 15 residues. CDR1 is MNHEY and CDR2 is SMNVEV in the germline V gene (reference sequence). The CDR3 loop reads CASSLWGQMNTEAFF. CDR3 sequence (DNA): TGTGCCAGCAGTTTATGGGGACAGATGAACACTGAAGCTTTCTTT.

This clone has just one count. The chain employs TRBV4-3 and TRBJ2-3, with D perhaps matching TRBD2 (5 bases). The ends were cut back, 0 bases at V and 3 bases at J, with 10 bases in the middle. Germline V CDR1 and CDR2: LGHNA, YSLEER. The CDR3 is 15 amino acids. CDR3 sequence: CASSQDYPGTDTQYF. CDR3 DNA: TGCGCCAGCAGCCAAGATTATCCGGGGACAGATACGCAGTATTTT.

The chain couples TRBV2 to TRBJ2-3; TRBD2 matches 10 bases. This CDR3 is built from 17 residues. V trimming: 1 base; J trimming: 0 bases; junction bases outside the gene matches: 4. Germline-derived CDR1 and CDR2 are SNHLY and FYNNEI. The CDR3 is CASSEGTSGFSTDTQYF. CDR3 nucleotide sequence: TGTGCCAGCAGTGAAGGGACTAGCGGCTTTAGCACAGATACGCAGTATTTT.

The chain recombines TRBV6-1 with TRBJ2-7; TRBD1 matches 7 bases. Trimming at V came to 4 bases and at J to 2 bases, leaving 5 bases not matched to a gene. From germline, CDR1 is MNHNS and CDR2 SASEGT. The CDR3 has 14 amino acids. CDR3: CASSARTGAYEQYV. The DNA for the CDR3 is TGTGCCAGCAGTGCCCGGACAGGAGCCTACGAGCAGTACGTC.

V gene TRBV5-1 combines with J gene TRBJ2-5; D may be TRBD1 (5 bases). V gave up 0 bases and J gave up 3 bases, with 6 bases separating them. Per the germline V gene, CDR1 is SGHRS and CDR2 is YFSETQ. The CDR3 contains 13 residues. Here the CDR3 reads CASSLAGKETQYF. As DNA, the CDR3 is TGCGCCAGCAGCTTGGCAGGGAAAGAGACCCAGTACTTC.

This clone was seen a few times. The chain couples TRBV7-2 to TRBJ1-6, with a tentative D call TRBD1 (6 bases). The V gene lost 7 bases and the J gene lost 8 bases, with 15 bases spanning the gap. The CDR3 is 14 residues long. The germline V gene encodes CDR1 SGHTA and CDR2 FQGNSA. The CDR3 nucleotides read TGTGCCAGCACGTACCGGGACACACATTCACCCCTCCACTTT. Translated: CASTYRDTHSPLHF.

The chain links TRBV18 to TRBJ2-3; TRBD1 agrees at 11 bases. Germline V gene lookup returns CDR1 KGHSH and CDR2 LQKENI. The CDR3 spans 19 residues. The V and J ends lost 4 bases and 4 bases, in that order; junction bases with no gene match: 16. In DNA, the CDR3 is TGTGCCAGCTCACGTTGGAAAGACTCGGGACAGGGGGACCCAGATACGCAGTATTTT. It codes for CASSRWKDSGQGDPDTQYF. Based on the CDR3 plus reference TRBV18 and TRBJ2-3, the full variable domain is NAGVMQNPRHLVRRRGQEARLRCSPMKGHSHVYWYRQLPEEGLKFMVYLQKENIIDESGMPKERFSAEFPKEGPSILRIQQVVRGDSAAYFCASSRWKDSGQGDPDTQYFGPGTRLTVL.

The chain links TRBV7-6 to TRBJ2-5; 8 nucleotides match TRBD2. Germline CDR1 reads SGHVS; CDR2 reads FNYEAQ. V shed 7 bases, J shed 5 bases, and the junction held 9 bases outside the gene matches. The CDR3 is 14 residues long. CDR3 in DNA: TGTGCCAGCACAAATAGCGGGGTCCGGGAGACCCAGTACTTC. Translation gives CASTNSGVRETQYF.